The 11 T cell receptor beta chains given below trace back to one sample, sequenced in a study of blood T cell repertoires in COVID-19. The method was immunoSEQ multiplex PCR; TCRdb's version includes in-frame clones alone and lacks a portion of them. The sample records about 60,000 clones, 70% to 85% being singletons. Material for sequencing was peripheral blood. The receptors originated from a man older than 75 with acute or convalescent COVID-19.

This clone appeared once. The rearrangement links TRBV11-3 to TRBJ2-3; TRBD2 matches 8 bases. V gave up 5 bases and J gave up 5 bases; unmatched junction bases: 6. This CDR3 comprises 14 residues. Per the germline V gene, CDR1 is SGHNT and CDR2 is YENEEA. The CDR3 spells CASSLYAGGDTQYF. CDR3 in DNA: TGTGCCAGCAGCCTGTATGCGGGAGGAGATACGCAGTATTTT.

The J gene is TRBJ1-5, the V gene TRBV6-2 or TRBV6-3, with no clear D. CDR1 is MNHEY, CDR2 SVGEGT, per germline. The CDR3 runs 14 residues. V was clipped by 5 bases and J by 4 bases, with 12 bases between them. CDR3 DNA sequence: TGTGCCAGCAGTCACCCAGGATATAATCAGCCCCAGCATTTT. Translation: CASSHPGYNQPQHF.

This chain links TRBV11-2 with TRBJ1-5, with 8 nucleotides matching TRBD1. The CDR3 has 14 amino acids. The trim removed 5 bases at V and 7 bases at J, leaving 7 bases unmatched. Germline assignment: CDR1 SGHAT and CDR2 FQNNGV. CDR3 sequence (DNA): TGTGCCAGCAGCGTGGACAGGGTCGGCCAGCCCCAGCATTTT. Encoded protein: CASSVDRVGQPQHF.

J is TRBJ2-5 and V is TRBV2; TRBD2 aligns across 14 bases. The germline CDR1 and CDR2 sequences are SNHLY and FYNNEI. The trim removed 3 bases at V and 1 base at J, leaving 4 bases unmatched. This CDR3 contains 17 residues. DNA for the CDR3: TGTGCCAGCAGTGATGGTGGGACTAGCGGGGGCCAAGAGACCCAGTACTTC. Protein product: CASSDGGTSGGQETQYF.

This clone was seen once. This chain uses TRBV7-8 with TRBJ1-2; D is unresolved. V lost 3 bases, J lost 4 bases, and 21 bases lay in between. The CDR3 sequence is 17 residues long. Germline V CDR1 and CDR2: SGHVS, FQNEAQ. CDR3 loop: CASSLNRQLLRGYGYTF. In DNA, the CDR3 is TGTGCCAGCAGCTTGAACAGACAACTCCTTCGGGGCTATGGCTACACCTTC.

The chain uses TRBV10-3 and TRBJ2-1, with 8 bases that match TRBD2. The V gene end was trimmed by 2 bases and the J gene end by 6 bases; junction bases not matched to a gene: 6. The CDR3 has 15 amino acids. Germline V lookup: CDR1 ENHRY, CDR2 SYGVKD. The CDR3 DNA follows: TGTGCCATCAGTGAGATAGGTAGCGGGATCAATGAGCAGTTCTTC. This sequence encodes CAISEIGSGINEQFF.

This chain connects TRBV11-1 to TRBJ2-5; 9 nucleotides match TRBD2. In germline, CDR1 is SGHAT, CDR2 FQDESV (reference sequence). Trimming cost V 2 bases and J 5 bases; bases outside gene matches: 9. This CDR3 spans 16 amino acids. CDR3 DNA sequence: TGTGCCAGCAGCTTACTCAGCGGGGGGCACCGGGAGACCCAGTACTTC. Residues: CASSLLSGGHRETQYF.

The V and J genes are TRBV4-2 and TRBJ1-2; possibly TRBD1 for D (5 bases). CDR3 size: 12 residues. Germline V gene data show CDR1 as LGHNA and CDR2 as YNFKEQ. Trimming left V 3 bases short and J 8 bases short, with 10 bases between. The CDR3 DNA reads TGTGCCAGCAGCCAGGAGGGGAGAGGCTACACCTTC. Protein: CASSQEGRGYTF.

V gene TRBV6-2 or TRBV6-3 combines with J gene TRBJ2-2; maybe TRBD2 (5 bases). Deletions cut 6 bases from V and 1 base from J, with 12 bases between. The CDR3 loop spans 15 amino acids. Germline V gene sequence: CDR1 MNHEY, CDR2 SVGEGT. CDR3 nucleotide sequence: TGTGCCAGCAGCAGGACTGGGAAGAACACCGGGGAGCTGTTTTTT. This codes for CASSRTGKNTGELFF.

Only a few counts were recorded for this clone. The chain uses TRBV10-1 and TRBJ2-1; a weak D match, TRBD2 (5 bases). The CDR3 runs to 15 residues. From germline, CDR1 is WNHNN and CDR2 SYGVQD (reference sequence). The V and J ends lost 8 bases and 8 bases respectively, with 22 bases between them. CDR3 DNA sequence: TGCGCCAGCTCCGTCGGGGATACGCCTTCAGATGAGCAGTTCTTC. It codes for CASSVGDTPSDEQFF.

Written as DNA, the CDR3 is TGTGCCAGCAGCTTAAAAGGACTGATAAACATTCAGTACTTC. Translated: CASSLKGLINIQYF. The J gene is TRBJ2-4, the V gene TRBV13; perhaps TRBD2 as D (5 bases). Trimming removed 2 bases at V and 6 bases at J, with 11 bases between. This CDR3 is 14 amino acids long. Germline V gene data show CDR1 as PRHDT and CDR2 as FYEKMQ (reference sequence).